The rows below give T cell receptor beta chains drawn from one sample of a study of blood T cell repertoires in COVID-19. Method: immunoSEQ multiplex PCR; TCRdb's copy keeps in-frame clones and lacks some. The sample shows about 290,000 clones, roughly 90% of them seen only once. Sequencing used PBMCs or T cells enriched from blood (not recorded which). Receptor source: a woman in her thirties or forties who had recovered from COVID-19. CDR3s include the opening cysteine and the closing phenylalanine or tryptophan. The D gene is left open where the match is weak. The size of a clone is reported for some rows only, either as once, few or many, or as a class for expanded clones.

j_call d_call cdr3_length clone_size v_call cdr3_nt cdr3_aa
TRBJ2-1 NA 14 NA TRBV11-3 TGTGCCAGCAGCTTAGGCGGCTTATACAATGAGCAGTTCTTC CASSLGGLYNEQFF
TRBJ2-5 TRBD1 16 NA TRBV5-1 TGCGCCAGCAGCTTCACGCCGGGACAGGGTGGGGAGACCCAGTACTTC CASSFTPGQGGETQYF
TRBJ1-2 TRBD1 13 NA TRBV27 TGTGCCAGCAGTACCGGACAGGGCCATGGCTACACCTTC CASSTGQGHGYTF
TRBJ1-1 NA 15 NA TRBV18 TGTGCCAGCTCACCAAACTGGGGGCAGAACACTGAAGCTTTCTTT CASSPNWGQNTEAFF
TRBJ1-2 TRBD1 16 NA TRBV5-4 TGTGCCAGCAGCTCTCCCGGGACAGGGTTATCCTATGGCTACACCTTC CASSSPGTGLSYGYTF
TRBJ2-3 TRBD2 17 once TRBV18 TGTGCCAGCTCACCCCTCCCTAGCGGGAGTGAGACAGATACGCAGTATTTT CASSPLPSGSETDTQYF
TRBJ1-2 NA 15 once TRBV6-2/TRBV6-3 TGTGCCAGCAGTAGCAGACTCTCCGGGAACTATGGCTACACCTTC CASSSRLSGNYGYTF
TRBJ2-4 NA 14 NA TRBV5-1 TGCGCCAGCAGCTTGGAGGGGGCCAAAAACATTCAGTACTTC CASSLEGAKNIQYF
TRBJ1-5 TRBD1 13 few TRBV6-6 TGTGCCAGCCGGGACAGGGATTCACAGCCCCAGCATTTT CASRDRDSQPQHF
TRBJ2-2 TRBD2 17 NA TRBV11-2 TGTGCCAGCAGCTTTACGAGTACTAGCGGGAGTGGTCGGGAGCTGTTTTTT CASSFTSTSGSGRELFF
TRBJ2-3 TRBD2 14 NA TRBV7-2 TGTGCCAGCACGACGCGGGAGGGCACAGATACGCAGTATTTT CASTTREGTDTQYF
TRBJ1-2 TRBD1 16 once TRBV5-3 TGTGCCAGAAGCTTGGGAGACAGGGGAGGAATCTATGGCTACACCTTC CARSLGDRGGIYGYTF
TRBJ2-3 NA 15 NA TRBV7-3 TGTGCCAGCAGCTCCTGGACCACTCCGGGGTATACGCAGTATTTT CASSSWTTPGYTQYF
TRBJ1-2 NA 14 NA TRBV19 TGTGCCAGTAGTATGAGGGGGGGAGACTATGGCTACACCTTC CASSMRGGDYGYTF
TRBJ2-5 TRBD2 15 NA TRBV28 TGTGCCAGCAGTGGGAGGTTCGGGGGGTCCGAAACCCAGTACTTC CASSGRFGGSETQYF
TRBJ2-4 TRBD2 17 NA TRBV4-1 TGCGCCAGCAGCCAAGGAAAGCTAGCGGACGCCAAAAACATTCAGTACTTC CASSQGKLADAKNIQYF
TRBJ1-1 NA 15 NA TRBV5-1 TGCGCCAGCAGCTTACAGGGCTCGCGGAACACTGAAGCTTTCTTT CASSLQGSRNTEAFF
TRBJ1-2 NA 15 NA TRBV19 TGTGCCAGTACCTCGGGGGTCACCCAGAACTATGGCTACACCTTC CASTSGVTQNYGYTF
TRBJ2-3 TRBD1 13 NA TRBV19 TGTGCCAGTAGTCCAAACAGGGGAGATACGCAGTATTTT CASSPNRGDTQYF
TRBJ2-7 NA 12 NA TRBV27 TGTGCCAGCAGGACAGGACACTACGAGCAGTACTTC CASRTGHYEQYF
TRBJ2-5 NA 15 NA TRBV7-9 TGTGCCAGCAGCTTAGGGCCCACAGGGATGGAGACCCAGTACTTC CASSLGPTGMETQYF
TRBJ1-6 TRBD1 15 NA TRBV25-1 TGTGCCAGCAGTGGCCCGACAGGGGAAAATTCACCCCTCCACTTT CASSGPTGENSPLHF
TRBJ1-3 NA 15 NA TRBV15 TGTGCCACCAGCAGGAGGATTAGCTCTGGAAACACCATATATTTT CATSRRISSGNTIYF
TRBJ1-1 TRBD1 13 few TRBV5-1 TGCGCCAGCAGCCCAGGGGGCGGAACTGAAGCTTTCTTT CASSPGGGTEAFF
TRBJ1-4 NA 15 NA TRBV11-2 TGTGCCAGCAGCCCCCAGACAGGACGGGTTGAAAAACTGTTTTTT CASSPQTGRVEKLFF
TRBJ2-1 TRBD2 14 NA TRBV2 TGTGCCAGCAGTGAAGCGGCAGGGAGGGATGAGCAGTTCTTC CASSEAAGRDEQFF
TRBJ1-4 NA 14 few TRBV18 TGTGCCAGCTCACACAATGCAGGGAATGAAAAACTGTTTTTT CASSHNAGNEKLFF
TRBJ2-7 NA 15 NA TRBV5-1 TGCGCCAGCAAAACATCTCCGGGACTGTTTGGTGAGCAGTACTTC CASKTSPGLFGEQYF
TRBJ1-1 NA 13 NA TRBV18 TGTGCCAGCTCATCGGGTTTAAACACTGAAGCTTTCTTT CASSSGLNTEAFF
TRBJ2-7 TRBD1 15 NA TRBV19 TGTGCCAGTATCCGCGACAGGGTCCGCTCCTACGAGCAGTACTTC CASIRDRVRSYEQYF
TRBJ2-3 NA 12 NA TRBV7-9 TGTGCCAGCAGCGCCTTTAGAGGTACGCAGTATTTT CASSAFRGTQYF
TRBJ1-1 TRBD1 14 once TRBV5-4 TGTGCCAGCAGCCGGCAGATGACAGGGGGTCGAGTTTTCTTT CASSRQMTGGRVFF
TRBJ1-1 NA 13 NA TRBV29-1 TGCAGCGTTCAATCGAATCCGTATACAGAAGCTTTCTTT CSVQSNPYTEAFF
TRBJ1-3 TRBD1 17 once TRBV18 TGTGCCAGCTCACCAAGAAGTAGGGGGCGAGGCGGAAACACCATATATTTT CASSPRSRGRGGNTIYF
TRBJ2-3 NA 14 NA TRBV9 TGTGCCAGCAGCGTTACAGGAAGCACAGATACGCAGTATTTT CASSVTGSTDTQYF
TRBJ1-1 NA 14 NA TRBV5-1 TGCGCCAGCAGCCTAGGTTATGGGAACACTGAAGCTTTCTTT CASSLGYGNTEAFF
TRBJ2-2 NA 17 NA TRBV14 TGTGCCAGCAGCCAAGTAGTTTACAGCTCGAACACCGGGGAGCTGTTTTTT CASSQVVYSSNTGELFF
TRBJ1-2 NA 14 NA TRBV30 TGTGCCTGGAGTGTCGCGGGCCTCCAGCATGGCTACACCTTC CAWSVAGLQHGYTF
TRBJ1-2 NA 14 NA TRBV5-4 TGTGCCAGCAGCGGCTCATCGGGGAACTATGGCTACACCTTC CASSGSSGNYGYTF
TRBJ2-1 TRBD2 19 NA TRBV5-6 TGTGCCAGCAGCCGGGGACTAGCGGGCCTCCAGAGGGCATACAATGAGCAGTTCTTC CASSRGLAGLQRAYNEQFF
TRBJ1-2 NA 14 NA TRBV5-1 TGCGCCAGCAGCTTGGCGGAGGTCGGCTATGGCTACACCTTC CASSLAEVGYGYTF
TRBJ1-2 TRBD1 16 NA TRBV6-5 TGTGCCAGCAGTTACCGACAGGGGGCGGGGAACTATGGCTACACCTTC CASSYRQGAGNYGYTF
TRBJ2-5 TRBD1 15 NA TRBV6-5 TGTGCCAGCAGTCAGAGGACAGGGGGTAGGGAGACCCAGTACTTC CASSQRTGGRETQYF
TRBJ1-6 NA 14 NA TRBV7-9 TGTGCCAGCAGCCCTACGGTTTATAATTCACCCCTCCACTTT CASSPTVYNSPLHF
TRBJ2-7 TRBD1 14 NA TRBV5-4 TGTGCCAGCAGCGCCCGGGACAGATCTTACGAGCAGTACTTC CASSARDRSYEQYF
TRBJ1-1 TRBD1 18 NA TRBV11-2 TGTGCCAGCAGCTTAGAATGGACAGGGGCGACTGTACGCCCTGAAGCTTTCTTT CASSLEWTGATVRPEAFF
TRBJ1-5 NA 15 NA TRBV7-3 TGTGCCAGCAGCTTAAGCGGAAAGACTAATCAGCCCCAGCATTTT CASSLSGKTNQPQHF
TRBJ1-3 TRBD1 16 NA TRBV4-1 TGCGCCAGCAGCCTATCGACAGGGGGCTCTGGAAACACCATATATTTT CASSLSTGGSGNTIYF
TRBJ2-3 NA 16 NA TRBV3-1/TRBV3-2 TGTGCCAGCAGCCAAGGTACGGGGGGCCGCGGCCATACGCAGTATTTT CASSQGTGGRGHTQYF
TRBJ1-2 NA 13 NA TRBV6-2/TRBV6-3 TGTGCCAGCAGTTACAGGGGAAGTGCGGGCTACACCTTC CASSYRGSAGYTF
TRBJ1-3 TRBD1 15 NA TRBV19 TGTGCCAGTAGCACAGGGGTAGGCTCTGGAAACACCATATATTTT CASSTGVGSGNTIYF
TRBJ2-3 TRBD1 12 NA TRBV7-9 TGTGCCAGCAGCACAGGGGAAGATACGCAGTATTTT CASSTGEDTQYF
TRBJ1-2 NA 13 NA TRBV14 TGTGCCAGCAGCCAACCGGGAGGCGGTGGCTACACCTTC CASSQPGGGGYTF
TRBJ2-6 NA 15 NA TRBV11-3 TGTGCCAGCATGCGCCGGGTTGCGGGGGCCAACGTCCTGACTTTC CASMRRVAGANVLTF
TRBJ1-2 NA 13 NA TRBV11-2 TGTGCCAGCAGCTTAGGCCAGGGGCCCTTTTCCACCTTC CASSLGQGPFSTF
TRBJ2-6 NA 15 NA TRBV27 TGTGCCAGCAGCCCGAGCCGCTCTGGGGCCAACGTCCTGACTTTC CASSPSRSGANVLTF
TRBJ2-1 TRBD1 14 NA TRBV2 TGTGCCAGCAGTGTCTTAGGGGGCAACAATGAGCAGTTCTTC CASSVLGGNNEQFF